The sequence of this T cell receptor (beta chain) was determined in a study of T cell changes during pregnancy in multiple sclerosis. Assay: immunoSEQ multiplex PCR; the TCRdb copy retains only in-frame clones and omits some. The sample holds 35,000 to 45,000 clones; around 90% are singletons and the top ten take 0.43%. Germline values: CDR1 MDHEN, CDR2 SYDVKM. V was clipped by 6 bases and J by 8 bases, with 13 bases between them. This CDR3 comprises 12 residues. The clonotype comes from a female donor with multiple sclerosis, enrolled in a pregnancy study. This specimen was CD4+ T cells from peripheral blood mononuclear cells, taken in the third trimester of pregnancy. J is TRBJ1-1 and V is TRBV28, with D perhaps matching TRBD1 (6 bases). CDR3 loop: CASSPSTGEAFF. CDR3 DNA sequence: TGTGCCAGCAGCCCGTCGACAGGCGAAGCTTTCTTT.